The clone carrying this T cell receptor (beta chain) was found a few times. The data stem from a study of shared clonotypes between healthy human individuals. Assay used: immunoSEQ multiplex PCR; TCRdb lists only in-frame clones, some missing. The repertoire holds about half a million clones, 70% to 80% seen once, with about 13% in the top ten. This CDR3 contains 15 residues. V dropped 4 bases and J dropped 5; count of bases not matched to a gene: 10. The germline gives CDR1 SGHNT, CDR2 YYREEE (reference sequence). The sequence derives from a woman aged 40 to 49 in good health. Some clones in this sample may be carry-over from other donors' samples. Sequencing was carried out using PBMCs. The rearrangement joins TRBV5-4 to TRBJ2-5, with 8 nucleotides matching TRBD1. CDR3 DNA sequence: TGTGCCAGCAGCCCCACCGGGACAGGTGGTGAGACCCAGTACTTC. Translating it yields CASSPTGTGGETQYF.